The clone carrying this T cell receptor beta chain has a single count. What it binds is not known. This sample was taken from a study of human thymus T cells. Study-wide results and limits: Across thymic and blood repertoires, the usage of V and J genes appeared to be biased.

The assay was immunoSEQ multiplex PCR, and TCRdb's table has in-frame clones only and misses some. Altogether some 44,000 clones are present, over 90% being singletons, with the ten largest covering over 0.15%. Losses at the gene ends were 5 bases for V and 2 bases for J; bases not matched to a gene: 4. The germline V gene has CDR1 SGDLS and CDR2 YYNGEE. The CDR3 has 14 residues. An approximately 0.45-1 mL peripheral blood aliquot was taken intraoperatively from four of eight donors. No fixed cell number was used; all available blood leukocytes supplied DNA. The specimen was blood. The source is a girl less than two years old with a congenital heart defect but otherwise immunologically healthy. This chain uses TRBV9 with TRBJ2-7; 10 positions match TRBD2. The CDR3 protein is CASSAGTSAYEQYF. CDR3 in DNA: TGTGCCAGCAGTGCCGGGACTAGCGCCTACGAGCAGTACTTC. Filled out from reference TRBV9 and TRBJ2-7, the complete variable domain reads DSGVTQTPKHLITATGQRVTLRCSPRSGDLSVYWYQQSLDQGLQFLIQYYNGEERAKGNILERFSAQQFPDLHSELNLSSLELGDSALYFCASSAGTSAYEQYFGPGTRLTVT.